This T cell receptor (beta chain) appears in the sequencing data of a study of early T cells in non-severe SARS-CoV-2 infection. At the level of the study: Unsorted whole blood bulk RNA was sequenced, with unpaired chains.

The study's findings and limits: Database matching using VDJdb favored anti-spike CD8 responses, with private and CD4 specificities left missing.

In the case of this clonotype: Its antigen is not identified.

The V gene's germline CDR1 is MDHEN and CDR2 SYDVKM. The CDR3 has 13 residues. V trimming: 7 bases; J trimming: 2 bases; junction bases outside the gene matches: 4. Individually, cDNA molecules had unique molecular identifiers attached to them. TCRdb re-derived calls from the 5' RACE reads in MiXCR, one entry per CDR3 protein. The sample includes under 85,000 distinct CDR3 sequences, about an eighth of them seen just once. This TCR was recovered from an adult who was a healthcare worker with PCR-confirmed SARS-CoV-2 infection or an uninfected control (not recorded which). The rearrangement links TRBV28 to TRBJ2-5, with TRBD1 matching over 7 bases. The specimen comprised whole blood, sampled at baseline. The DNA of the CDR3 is TGTGCCAGCACGGACAGGCAACAAGAGACCCAGTACTTC. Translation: CASTDRQQETQYF. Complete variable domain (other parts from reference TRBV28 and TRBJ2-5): DVKVTQSSRYLVKRTGEKVFLECVQDMDHENMFWYRQDPGLGLRLIYFSYDVKMKEKGDIPEGYSVSREKKERFSLILESASTNQTSMYLCASTDRQQETQYFGPGTRLLVL.